Included here is one TCR beta chain sequence, with context. Its matching antigen is unknown. Stated treatment: some 19 received Ad26.COV2.S at low or high dose, single or two shots; about 5 received placebo; per-sample allocation not given. The study sampled participants on day 63 after the first vaccine or placebo injection. This sample is part of a study of Ad26.COV2.S vaccination and SARS-CoV-2 variants. Study conclusions and caveats: Substantial breadth was reported for post-vaccination spike-specific CD8+ and CD4+ T cells. Similar non-spike TCR breadth was observed in recipients of vaccine and of placebo.

TCRdb's table, derived via immunoSEQ multiplex PCR, lists solely in-frame clones and lacks some. The sample contains some 390,000 clones, roughly nine tenths of which appear only once. This clonotype originated in a person aged 18 to 59 who received the Ad26.COV2.S COVID-19 vaccine or a placebo. The input for sequencing was peripheral blood, taken in a trial of Ad26.COV2.S vaccine versus placebo.

The CDR3 protein is CSVAARGQGYGYTF. The CDR3 nucleotides read TGCAGCGTTGCGGCGCGGGGGCAGGGCTATGGCTACACCTTC. The chain couples TRBV29-1 to TRBJ1-2, with a possible D match to TRBD1 (6 bases). V was cut by 4 bases and J by 4 bases, with 16 bases left in between. The germline gives CDR1 SQVTM, CDR2 ANQGSEA. The CDR3 has 14 residues. Full variable domain (missing parts from reference TRBV29-1 and TRBJ1-2): SAVISQKPSRDICQRGTSLTIQCQVDSQVTMMFWYRQQPGQSLTLIATANQGSEATYESGFVIDKFPISRPNLTFSTLTVSNMSPEDSSIYLCSVAARGQGYGYTFGSGTRLTVV.